The clone carrying this T cell receptor beta chain was picked up a small number of times. As yet, its antigen is unknown. This sample is drawn from a study of beta chain features in type 1 diabetes. Study results and limitations: There was a moderate but significant shortening of TCRB CDR3s in all four CD4+ subsets of Type 1 diabetes patients. Researchers reported that naive, central memory and Treg TCRB repertoires appeared more similar in patients than in healthy donors.

Blood was drawn once from each donor into heparinised tubes. The draws averaged roughly 120 mL. The authors sorted CD4+ naive, central memory, regulatory and stem cell-like memory cells via CD45RO/CCR7/CD25/CD127/CD95/CD27. The entirety of the isolated RNA underwent reverse transcription, so expressed TCRB transcripts were sequenced. The study sequenced naive, central memory and regulatory T cell samples to an average of about 3.5 million reads. Here immunoSEQ multiplex PCR was the method, and the copy in TCRdb shows in-frame clones only, minus some. Among about 390,000 clones listed, over 8.5% were seen once. Trimming at V came to 11 bases and at J to 1 base, leaving 7 bases not matched to a gene. Germline values: CDR1 LNHDA, CDR2 SQIVND (reference sequence). This CDR3 contains 14 residues.

Sequenced input: central memory CD4+ T cells from blood. This TCR was sampled from a young man with type 1 diabetes. This chain uses TRBV19 with TRBJ2-3; TRBD1 aligns across 9 bases. CDR3 bases: TGTGCCGTTAAACAGGGGGCGCGCACAGATACGCAGTATTTT. It is translated as CAVKQGARTDTQYF.